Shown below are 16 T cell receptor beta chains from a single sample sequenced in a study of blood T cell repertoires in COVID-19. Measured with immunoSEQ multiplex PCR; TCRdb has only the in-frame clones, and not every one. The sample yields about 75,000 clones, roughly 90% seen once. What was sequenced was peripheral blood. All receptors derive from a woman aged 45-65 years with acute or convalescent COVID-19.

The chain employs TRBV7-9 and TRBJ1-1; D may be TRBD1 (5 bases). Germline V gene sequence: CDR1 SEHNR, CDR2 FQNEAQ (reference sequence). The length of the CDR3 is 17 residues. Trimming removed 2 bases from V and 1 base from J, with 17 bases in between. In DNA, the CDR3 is TGTGCCAGCAGCTTATCCAGGGAGGGGTTTACGAACACTGAAGCTTTCTTT. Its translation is CASSLSREGFTNTEAFF.

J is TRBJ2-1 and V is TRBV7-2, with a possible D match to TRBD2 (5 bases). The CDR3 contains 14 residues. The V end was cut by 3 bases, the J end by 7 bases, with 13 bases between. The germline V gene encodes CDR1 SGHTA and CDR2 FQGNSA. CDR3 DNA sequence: TGTGCCAGCAGCTTGGGTTGGCCGGGAAATGAGCAGTTCTTC. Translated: CASSLGWPGNEQFF.

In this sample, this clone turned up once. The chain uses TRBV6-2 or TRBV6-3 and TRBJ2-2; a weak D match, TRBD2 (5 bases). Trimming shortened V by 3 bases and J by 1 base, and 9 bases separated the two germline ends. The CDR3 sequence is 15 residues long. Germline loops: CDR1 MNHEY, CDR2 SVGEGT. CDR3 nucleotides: TGTGCCAGCAGTTATCAGCGGAAGAACACCGGGGAGCTGTTTTTT. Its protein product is CASSYQRKNTGELFF.

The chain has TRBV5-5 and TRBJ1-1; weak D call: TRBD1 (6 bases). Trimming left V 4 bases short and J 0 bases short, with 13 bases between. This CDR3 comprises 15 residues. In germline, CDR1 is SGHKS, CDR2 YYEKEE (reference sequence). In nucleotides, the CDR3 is TGTGCCAGCAGCGCTTCGACAGGCCTGAACACTGAAGCTTTCTTT. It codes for CASSASTGLNTEAFF.

CDR3 sequence (DNA): TGTGCCAGCTCACCACCGGTTATGACAGCGCATGGCTACACCTTC. Translating gives CASSPPVMTAHGYTF. The genes are TRBV18 and TRBJ1-2; tentative D call: TRBD1 (5 bases). The ends were cut back, 0 bases at V and 6 bases at J, with 14 bases in the middle. The germline CDR1 and CDR2 sequences are KGHSH and LQKENI. The CDR3 covers 15 residues.

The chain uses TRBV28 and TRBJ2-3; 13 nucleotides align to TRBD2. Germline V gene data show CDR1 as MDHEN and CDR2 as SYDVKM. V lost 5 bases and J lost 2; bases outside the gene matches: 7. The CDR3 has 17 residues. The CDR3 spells CASSPQGLAGSTDTQYF. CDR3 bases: TGTGCCAGCAGTCCGCAGGGACTAGCGGGATCCACAGATACGCAGTATTTT.

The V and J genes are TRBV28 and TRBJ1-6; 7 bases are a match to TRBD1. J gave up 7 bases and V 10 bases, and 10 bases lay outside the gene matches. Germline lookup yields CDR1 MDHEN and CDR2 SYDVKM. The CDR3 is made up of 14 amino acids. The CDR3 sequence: CATRQGQRNSPLHF. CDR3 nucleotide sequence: TGTGCCACGAGACAGGGACAAAGAAATTCACCCCTCCACTTT. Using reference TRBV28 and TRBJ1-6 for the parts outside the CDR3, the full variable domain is DVKVTQSSRYLVKRTGEKVFLECVQDMDHENMFWYRQDPGLGLRLIYFSYDVKMKEKGDIPEGYSVSREKKERFSLILESASTNQTSMYLCATRQGQRNSPLHFGNGTRLTVT.

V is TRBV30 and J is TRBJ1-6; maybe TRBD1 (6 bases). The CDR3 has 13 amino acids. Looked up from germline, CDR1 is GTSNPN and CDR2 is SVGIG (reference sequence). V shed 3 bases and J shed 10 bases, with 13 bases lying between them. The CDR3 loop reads CAWRGTGNSPLHF. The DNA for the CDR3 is TGTGCCTGGAGGGGAACAGGGAACTCACCCCTCCACTTT.

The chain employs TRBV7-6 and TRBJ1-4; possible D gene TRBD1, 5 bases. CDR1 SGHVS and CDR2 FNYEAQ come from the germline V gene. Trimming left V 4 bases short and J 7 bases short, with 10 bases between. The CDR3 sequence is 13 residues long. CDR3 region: CASSSVQGEKLFF. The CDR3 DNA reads TGTGCCAGCAGCTCCGTTCAGGGTGAAAAACTGTTTTTT.

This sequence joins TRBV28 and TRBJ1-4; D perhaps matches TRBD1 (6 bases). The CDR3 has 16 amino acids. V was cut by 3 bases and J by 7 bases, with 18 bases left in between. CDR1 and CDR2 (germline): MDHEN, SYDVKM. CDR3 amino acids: CASSFFPGHGIEKLFF. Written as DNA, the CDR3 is TGTGCCAGCAGTTTTTTCCCGGGACACGGGATTGAAAAACTGTTTTTT. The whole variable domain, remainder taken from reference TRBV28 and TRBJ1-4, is DVKVTQSSRYLVKRTGEKVFLECVQDMDHENMFWYRQDPGLGLRLIYFSYDVKMKEKGDIPEGYSVSREKKERFSLILESASTNQTSMYLCASSFFPGHGIEKLFFGSGTQLSVL.

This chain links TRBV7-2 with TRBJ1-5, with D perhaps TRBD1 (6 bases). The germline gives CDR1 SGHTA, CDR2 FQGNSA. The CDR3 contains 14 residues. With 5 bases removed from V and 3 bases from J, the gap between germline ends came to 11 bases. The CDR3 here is CASSLGAFNQPQHF. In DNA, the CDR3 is TGTGCCAGCAGCCTGGGGGCCTTCAATCAGCCCCAGCATTTT.

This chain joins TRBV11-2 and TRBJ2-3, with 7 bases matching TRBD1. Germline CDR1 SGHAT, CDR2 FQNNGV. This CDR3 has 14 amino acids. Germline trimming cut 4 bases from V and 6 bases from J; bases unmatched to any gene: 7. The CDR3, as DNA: TGTGCCAGCAGCTCCTTGAGGGGGCTCGATACGCAGTATTTT. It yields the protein CASSSLRGLDTQYF.

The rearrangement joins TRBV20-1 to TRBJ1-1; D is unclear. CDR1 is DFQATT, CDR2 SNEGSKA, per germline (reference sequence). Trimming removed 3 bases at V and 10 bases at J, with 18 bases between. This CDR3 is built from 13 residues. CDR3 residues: CSASEPLRGSAFF. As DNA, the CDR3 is TGCAGTGCTAGTGAGCCTCTGCGAGGGTCAGCTTTCTTT.

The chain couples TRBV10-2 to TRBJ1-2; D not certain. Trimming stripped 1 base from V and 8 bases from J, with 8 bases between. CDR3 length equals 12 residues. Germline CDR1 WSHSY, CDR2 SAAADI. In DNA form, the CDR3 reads TGCGCCAGCAGTGAGTGGGCTGGGGGCTACACCTTC. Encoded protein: CASSEWAGGYTF.

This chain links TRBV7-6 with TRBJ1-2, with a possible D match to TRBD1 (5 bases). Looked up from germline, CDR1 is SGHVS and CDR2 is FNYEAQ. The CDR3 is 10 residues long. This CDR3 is CATGDYGYTF. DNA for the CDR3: TGTGCTACGGGGGATTATGGCTACACCTTC.

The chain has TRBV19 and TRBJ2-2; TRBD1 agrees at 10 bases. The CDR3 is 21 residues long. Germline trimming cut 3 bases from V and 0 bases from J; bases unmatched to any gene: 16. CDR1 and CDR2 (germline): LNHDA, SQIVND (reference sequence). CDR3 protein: CASSMPWGTGVLAANTGELFF. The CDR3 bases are TGTGCCAGTAGTATGCCCTGGGGGACAGGGGTACTAGCGGCGAACACCGGGGAGCTGTTTTTT.